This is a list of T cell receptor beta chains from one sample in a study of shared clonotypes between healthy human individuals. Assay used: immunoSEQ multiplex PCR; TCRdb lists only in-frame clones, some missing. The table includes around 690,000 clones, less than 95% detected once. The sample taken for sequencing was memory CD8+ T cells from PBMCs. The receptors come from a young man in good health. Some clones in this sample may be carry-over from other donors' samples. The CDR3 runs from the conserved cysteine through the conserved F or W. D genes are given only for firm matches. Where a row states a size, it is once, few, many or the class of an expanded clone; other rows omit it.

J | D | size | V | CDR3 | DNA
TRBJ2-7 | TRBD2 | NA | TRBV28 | CASKLEAGGMYF | TGTGCCAGCAAACTTGAGGCCGGGGGGATGTACTTC
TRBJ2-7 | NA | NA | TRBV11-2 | CASSPATGFRYEQYF | TGTGCCAGCAGCCCTGCTACGGGGTTTCGCTACGAGCAGTACTTC
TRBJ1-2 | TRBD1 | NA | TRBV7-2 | CASSLAPGNRDRYGYTF | TGTGCCAGCAGCTTAGCGCCCGGAAACCGGGACAGATATGGCTACACCTTC
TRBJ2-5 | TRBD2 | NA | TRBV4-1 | CASSGTSGPRQETQYF | TGCGCCAGCAGTGGGACTAGCGGGCCAAGACAAGAGACCCAGTACTTC
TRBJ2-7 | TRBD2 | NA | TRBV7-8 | CASSHRLAGGGDEQYF | TGTGCCAGCAGCCACAGACTAGCGGGAGGTGGAGACGAGCAGTACTTC
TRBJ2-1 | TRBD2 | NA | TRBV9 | CASSRTLTSGANNEQFF | TGTGCCAGCAGCCGGACCCTGACTAGCGGAGCTAACAATGAGCAGTTCTTC
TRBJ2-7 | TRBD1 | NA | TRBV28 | CASKEAGQGLYEQYF | TGTGCCAGCAAGGAGGCGGGACAGGGCCTCTACGAGCAGTACTTC
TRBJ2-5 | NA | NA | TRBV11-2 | CASSLDSEETQYF | TGTGCCAGCAGCTTAGATAGCGAAGAGACCCAGTACTTC
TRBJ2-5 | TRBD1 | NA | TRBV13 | CASSFKGQGMETQYF | TGTGCCAGCAGCTTCAAGGGACAGGGGATGGAGACCCAGTACTTC
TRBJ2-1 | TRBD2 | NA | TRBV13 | CASRLAGRFSYNEQFF | TGTGCCAGCAGATTAGCGGGAAGATTCTCCTACAATGAGCAGTTCTTC
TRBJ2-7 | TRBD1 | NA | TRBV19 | CASSRPRQGLVEQYF | TGTGCCAGTAGTAGACCCCGACAGGGCTTAGTGGAGCAGTACTTC
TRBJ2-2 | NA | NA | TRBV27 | CASSLLGGVNTGELFF | TGTGCCAGCAGTTTATTAGGGGGAGTAAACACCGGGGAGCTGTTTTTT
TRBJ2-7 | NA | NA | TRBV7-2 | CASSSLIYEQYF | TGTGCCAGCAGCTCTCTAATCTACGAGCAGTACTTC
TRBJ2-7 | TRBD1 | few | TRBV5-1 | CASSLSQAGGHPPYEQYF | TGCGCCAGCAGCTTGAGTCAGGCAGGGGGCCACCCACCCTACGAGCAGTACTTC
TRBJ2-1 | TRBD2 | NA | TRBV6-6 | CASSRETSGRGNEQFF | TGTGCCAGCAGCCGAGAGACTAGCGGGAGGGGGAATGAGCAGTTCTTC
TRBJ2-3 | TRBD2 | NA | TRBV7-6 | CASSTGLAISEDTQYF | TGTGCCAGCAGTACCGGACTAGCAATTTCGGAAGATACGCAGTATTTT
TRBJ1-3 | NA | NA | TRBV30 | CAWSVIPSISGNTIYF | TGTGCCTGGAGTGTCATCCCCTCAATCTCTGGAAACACCATATATTTT
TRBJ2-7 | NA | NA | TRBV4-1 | CASSQRATRNEQYF | TGCGCCAGCAGCCAACGCGCAACTCGAAACGAGCAGTACTTC
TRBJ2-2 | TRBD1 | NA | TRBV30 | CAWEAETDRRNTGELFF | TGTGCCTGGGAAGCCGAAACGGACAGGCGGAACACCGGGGAGCTGTTTTTT
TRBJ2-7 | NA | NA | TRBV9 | CASSPADTPTYEQYF | TGTGCCAGCAGCCCAGCGGACACCCCAACCTACGAGCAGTACTTC
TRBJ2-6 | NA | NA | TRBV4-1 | CASTPLVSGANVLTF | TGCGCCAGCACCCCCTTGGTCTCTGGGGCCAACGTCCTGACTTTC
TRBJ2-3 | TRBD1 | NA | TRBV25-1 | CASSQQGTGERTDTQYF | TGTGCCAGCAGCCAACAAGGGACAGGGGAACGCACAGATACGCAGTATTTT
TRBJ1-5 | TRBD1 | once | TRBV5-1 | CASSLAGTDYQPQHF | TGCGCCAGCAGCTTGGCCGGGACAGATTATCAGCCCCAGCATTTT
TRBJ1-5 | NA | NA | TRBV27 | CASRRGTDSNQPQHF | TGTGCCAGCCGGAGGGGAACCGATAGCAATCAGCCCCAGCATTTT
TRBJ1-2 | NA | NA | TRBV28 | CASSYPVDYGYTF | TGTGCCAGCAGTTATCCGGTCGACTATGGCTACACCTTC
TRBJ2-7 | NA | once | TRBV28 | CASSSSGYYYEQYF | TGTGCCAGCAGTTCGAGTGGCTACTACTACGAGCAGTACTTC
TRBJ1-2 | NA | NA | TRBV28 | CASSLRSNYGYTF | TGTGCCAGCAGTTTACGATCTAACTATGGCTACACCTTC
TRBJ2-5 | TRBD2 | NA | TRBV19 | CASSILAGGPQETQYF | TGTGCCAGTAGTATACTAGCGGGAGGGCCTCAGGAGACCCAGTACTTC
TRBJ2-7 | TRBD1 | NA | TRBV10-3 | CAIRTGTGKSYEQYF | TGTGCCATCAGGACCGGGACAGGGAAGTCCTACGAGCAGTACTTC
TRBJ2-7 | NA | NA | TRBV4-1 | CASSQAYGVEQYF | TGCGCCAGCAGCCAAGCTTACGGGGTCGAGCAGTACTTC
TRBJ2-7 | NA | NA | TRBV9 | CASSVWRTLPSYEQYF | TGTGCCAGCAGCGTATGGCGAACACTCCCCTCCTACGAGCAGTACTTC
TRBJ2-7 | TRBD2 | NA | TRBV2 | CASSHKTSGPSYEQYF | TGTGCCAGCAGCCACAAGACTAGCGGGCCATCCTACGAGCAGTACTTC
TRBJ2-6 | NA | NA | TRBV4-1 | CASSQAPVAGANVLTF | TGCGCCAGCAGCCAAGCCCCGGTTGCTGGGGCCAACGTCCTGACTTTC
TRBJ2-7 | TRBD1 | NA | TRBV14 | CASSPEVRQGAYEQYF | TGTGCCAGCAGCCCAGAGGTCCGACAGGGGGCTTACGAGCAGTACTTC
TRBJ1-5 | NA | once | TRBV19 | CASSIVEMNNQPQHF | TGTGCCAGTAGTATAGTGGAGATGAACAATCAGCCCCAGCATTTT
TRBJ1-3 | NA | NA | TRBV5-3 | CARKRGQGSGNTIYF | TGTGCCAGAAAAAGGGGCCAGGGATCTGGAAACACCATATATTTT
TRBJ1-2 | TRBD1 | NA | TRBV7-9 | CASSLRDSYYGYTF | TGTGCCAGCAGCTTACGGGACAGCTACTATGGCTACACCTTC
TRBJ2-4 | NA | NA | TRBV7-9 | CASSKHHLNSKNIQYF | TGTGCCAGCAGCAAACACCACCTAAACTCCAAAAACATTCAGTACTTC
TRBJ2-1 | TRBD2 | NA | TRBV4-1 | CASSPPPGLRASNEQFF | TGCGCCAGCAGCCCTCCGCCGGGACTAAGGGCGAGCAATGAGCAGTTCTTC
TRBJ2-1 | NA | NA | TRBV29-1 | CSVFSNEQFF | TGCAGCGTTTTCTCGAATGAGCAGTTCTTC
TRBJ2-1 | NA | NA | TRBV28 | CASSLGWEVSYEQFF | TGTGCCAGCAGTTTGGGGTGGGAGGTTAGTTATGAGCAGTTCTTC
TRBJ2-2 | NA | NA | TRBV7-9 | CASSFPGERTGELFF | TGTGCCAGCAGCTTCCCCGGGGAGCGCACCGGGGAGCTGTTTTTT
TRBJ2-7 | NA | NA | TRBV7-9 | CASSLGIRGLNDEQYF | TGTGCCAGCAGCTTAGGTATTCGGGGGCTCAACGACGAGCAGTACTTC
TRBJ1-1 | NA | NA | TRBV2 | CASSEGMGVNTEAFF | TGTGCCAGCAGTGAGGGAATGGGGGTGAACACTGAAGCTTTCTTT
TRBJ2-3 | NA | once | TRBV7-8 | CASSLMTSTDTQYF | TGTGCCAGCAGCTTAATGACCAGCACAGATACGCAGTATTTT
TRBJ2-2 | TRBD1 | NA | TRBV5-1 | CASSLPGTGGAGELFF | TGCGCCAGCAGCCTCCCAGGGACAGGGGGGGCCGGGGAGCTGTTTTTT
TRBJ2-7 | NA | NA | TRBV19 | CASSPTGGYEQYF | TGTGCCAGTAGCCCAACTGGAGGCTACGAGCAGTACTTC
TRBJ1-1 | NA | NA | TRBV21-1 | CASTDSETGDRF | TGTGCCAGCACCGATTCGGAGACAGGGGACCGCTTT
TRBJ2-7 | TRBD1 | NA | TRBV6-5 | CASRPGQGVAYEQYF | TGTGCCAGCAGACCCGGACAGGGGGTCGCCTACGAGCAGTACTTC
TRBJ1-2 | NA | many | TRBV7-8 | CASSLGIGVSHGYTF | TGTGCCAGCAGCTTAGGTATCGGAGTGTCGCATGGCTACACCTTC
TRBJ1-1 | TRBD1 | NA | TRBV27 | CASSLSQHRGPKANTEAFF | TGTGCCAGCAGTTTATCCCAACACAGGGGCCCCAAGGCGAACACTGAAGCTTTCTTT
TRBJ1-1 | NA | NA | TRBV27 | CASRRGLNTEAFF | TGTGCCAGCAGGAGGGGATTGAACACTGAAGCTTTCTTT
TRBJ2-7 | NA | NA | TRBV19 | CASSTARGAPSSYEQYF | TGTGCCAGTAGTACCGCCCGGGGGGCCCCGTCCTCCTACGAGCAGTACTTC
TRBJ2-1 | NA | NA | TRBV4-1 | CASSQVHGNYNEQFF | TGCGCCAGCAGCCAAGTACACGGGAACTACAATGAGCAGTTCTTC
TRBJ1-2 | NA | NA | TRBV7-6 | CASSPSRTGLSGYTF | TGTGCCAGCAGCCCCTCGAGAACAGGGTTGAGTGGCTACACCTTC
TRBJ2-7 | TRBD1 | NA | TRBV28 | CASSRDRGAPYEQYF | TGTGCCAGCAGCCGGGACAGGGGGGCTCCCTACGAGCAGTACTTC
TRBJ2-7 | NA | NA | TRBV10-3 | CAISRKYDPHEQYF | TGTGCCATCAGTAGGAAGTACGATCCCCACGAGCAGTACTTC